Detailed here is one T cell receptor beta chain. The entry originates in a study of blood T cells in healthy people across ages. Using a J-beta primer mix together with a sample-barcoded 5' primer, a second PCR was run for roughly 6 to 11 cycles. TCRdb redid the calling of the 5' RACE reads with MiXCR, one entry per CDR3 protein. The sample holds 600,000 to 900,000 distinct CDR3 sequences, approximately 24% seen once. About 10 milliliters of peripheral blood were drawn from each donor into EDTA-treated tubes. The junction had 12 bases not matched to a gene; V was cut back by 2 bases and J by 10 bases. From germline, CDR1 is LGHDT and CDR2 YNNKEL (reference sequence). The CDR3 length is 17 residues. Another study also made use of these data, one on T cells of mothers and their children.

The receptor was isolated from a boy between 10 and 17 years old in good health. What was sequenced was blood. The chain uses TRBV3-1 and TRBJ2-1, with 12 nucleotides matching TRBD2. The CDR3 region has the DNA TGTGCCAGCAGCCAAACTCTAGCGGGAGGGACCTGGGGGGAGCAGTTCTTC. Protein sequence: CASSQTLAGGTWGEQFF.